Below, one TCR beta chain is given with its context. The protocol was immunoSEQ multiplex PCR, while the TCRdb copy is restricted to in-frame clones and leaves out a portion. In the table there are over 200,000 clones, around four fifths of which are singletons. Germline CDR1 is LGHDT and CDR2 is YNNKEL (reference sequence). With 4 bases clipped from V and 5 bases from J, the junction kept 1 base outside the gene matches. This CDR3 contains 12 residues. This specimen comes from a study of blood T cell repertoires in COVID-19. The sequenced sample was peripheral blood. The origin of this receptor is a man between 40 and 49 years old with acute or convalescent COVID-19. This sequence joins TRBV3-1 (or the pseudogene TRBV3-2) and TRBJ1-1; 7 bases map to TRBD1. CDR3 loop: CASSRQGTEAFF. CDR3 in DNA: TGTGCCAGCAGCCGACAGGGAACTGAAGCTTTCTTT.